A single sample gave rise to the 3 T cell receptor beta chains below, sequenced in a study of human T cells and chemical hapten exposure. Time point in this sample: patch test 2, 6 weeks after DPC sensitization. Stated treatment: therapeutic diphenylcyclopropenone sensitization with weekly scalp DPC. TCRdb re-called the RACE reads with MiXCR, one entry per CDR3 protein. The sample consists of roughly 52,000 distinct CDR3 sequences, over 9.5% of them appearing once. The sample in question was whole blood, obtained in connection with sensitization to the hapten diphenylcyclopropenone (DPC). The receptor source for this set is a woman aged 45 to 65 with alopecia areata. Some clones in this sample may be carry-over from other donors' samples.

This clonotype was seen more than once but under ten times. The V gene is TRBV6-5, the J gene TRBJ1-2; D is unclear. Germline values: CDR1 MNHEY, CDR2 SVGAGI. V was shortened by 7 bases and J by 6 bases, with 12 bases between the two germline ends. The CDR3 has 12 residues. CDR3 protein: CASKRERDGYTF. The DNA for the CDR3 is TGTGCCAGCAAGAGGGAACGGGATGGCTACACCTTC.

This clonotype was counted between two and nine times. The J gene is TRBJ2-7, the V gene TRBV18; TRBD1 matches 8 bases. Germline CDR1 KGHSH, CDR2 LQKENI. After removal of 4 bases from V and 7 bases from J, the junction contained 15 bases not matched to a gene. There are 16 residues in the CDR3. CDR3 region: CASSRQGQSTAREQYF. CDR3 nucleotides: TGTGCCAGCTCACGACAGGGGCAGTCGACCGCTAGAGAGCAGTACTTC.

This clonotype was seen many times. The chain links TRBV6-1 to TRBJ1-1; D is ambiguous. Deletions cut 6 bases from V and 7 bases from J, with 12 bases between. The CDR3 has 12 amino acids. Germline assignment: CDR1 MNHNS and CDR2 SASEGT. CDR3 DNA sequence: TGTGCCAGCAGGAGGCGACGAGATGAAGCTTTCTTT. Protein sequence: CASRRRRDEAFF.